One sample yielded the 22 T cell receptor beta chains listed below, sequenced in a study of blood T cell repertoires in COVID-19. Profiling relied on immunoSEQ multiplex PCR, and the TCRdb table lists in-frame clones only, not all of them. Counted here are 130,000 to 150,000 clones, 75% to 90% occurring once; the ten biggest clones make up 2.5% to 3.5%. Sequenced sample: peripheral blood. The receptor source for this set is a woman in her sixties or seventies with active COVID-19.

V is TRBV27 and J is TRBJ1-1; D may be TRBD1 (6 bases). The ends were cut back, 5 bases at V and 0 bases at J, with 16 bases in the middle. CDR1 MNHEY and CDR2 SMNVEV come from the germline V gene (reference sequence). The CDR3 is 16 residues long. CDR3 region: CASSVSGVSMNTEAFF. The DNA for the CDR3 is TGTGCCAGCAGTGTTTCAGGGGTATCCATGAACACTGAAGCTTTCTTT.

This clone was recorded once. The CDR3 nucleotides read TGTGCCAGCAGGGTACACGGGGGCAATGAGCAGTTCTTC. Its translation is CASRVHGGNEQFF. The V call is TRBV6-5, the J call TRBJ2-1; D may be TRBD2 (6 bases). CDR1 MNHEY and CDR2 SVGAGI come from the germline V gene. The length of the CDR3 is 13 residues. Trimming left V 6 bases short and J 6 bases short, with 12 bases between.

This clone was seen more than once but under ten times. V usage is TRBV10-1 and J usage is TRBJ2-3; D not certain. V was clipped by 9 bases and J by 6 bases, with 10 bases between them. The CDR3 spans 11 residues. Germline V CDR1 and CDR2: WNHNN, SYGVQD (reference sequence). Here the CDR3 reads CASAETDTQYF. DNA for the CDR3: TGCGCCAGTGCAGAAACGGATACGCAGTATTTT.

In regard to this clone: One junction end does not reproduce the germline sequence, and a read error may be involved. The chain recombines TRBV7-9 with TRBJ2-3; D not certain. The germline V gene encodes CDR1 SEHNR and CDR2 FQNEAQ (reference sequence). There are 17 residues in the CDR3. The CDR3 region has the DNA TGTGTCAGCAGCTTACCGTCTCCCCCGAGGAGCACAGATACGCAGTATTTT. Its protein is CVSSLPSPPRSTDTQYF.

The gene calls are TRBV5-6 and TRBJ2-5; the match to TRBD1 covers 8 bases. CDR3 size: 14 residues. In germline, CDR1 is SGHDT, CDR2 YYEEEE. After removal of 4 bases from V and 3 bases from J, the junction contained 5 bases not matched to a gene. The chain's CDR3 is CASSPPGQEETQYF. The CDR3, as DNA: TGTGCCAGCAGCCCACCGGGACAGGAAGAGACCCAGTACTTC.

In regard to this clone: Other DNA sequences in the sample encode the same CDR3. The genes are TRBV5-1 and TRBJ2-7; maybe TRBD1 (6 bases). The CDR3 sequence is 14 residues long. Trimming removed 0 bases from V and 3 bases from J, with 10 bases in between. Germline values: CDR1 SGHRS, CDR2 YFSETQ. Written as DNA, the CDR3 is TGCGCCAGCAGCTTGGTAAGGGGGAGCTACGAGCAGTACTTC. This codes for CASSLVRGSYEQYF.

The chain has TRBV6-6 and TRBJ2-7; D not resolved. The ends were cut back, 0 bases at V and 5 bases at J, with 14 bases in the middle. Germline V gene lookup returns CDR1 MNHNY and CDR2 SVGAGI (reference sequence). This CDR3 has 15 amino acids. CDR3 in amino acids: CASSYSAGLKDEQYF. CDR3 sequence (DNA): TGTGCCAGCAGTTACTCGGCAGGTTTGAAGGACGAGCAGTACTTC.

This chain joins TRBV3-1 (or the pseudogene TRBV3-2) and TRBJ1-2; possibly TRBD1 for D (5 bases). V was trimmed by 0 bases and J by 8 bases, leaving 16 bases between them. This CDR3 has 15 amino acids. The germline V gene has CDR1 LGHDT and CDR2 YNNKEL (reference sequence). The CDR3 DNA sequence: TGTGCCAGCAGCCAAGACCCACTGCAGGGTAGAGGCTACACCTTC. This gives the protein CASSQDPLQGRGYTF.

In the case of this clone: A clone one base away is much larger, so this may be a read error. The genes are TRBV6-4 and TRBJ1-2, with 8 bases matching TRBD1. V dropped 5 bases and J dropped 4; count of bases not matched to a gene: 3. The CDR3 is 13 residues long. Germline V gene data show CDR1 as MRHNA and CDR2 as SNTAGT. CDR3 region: CASSPGTGYGYTF. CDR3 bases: TGTGCCAGCAGTCCGGGGACAGGCTATGGCTACACCTTC.

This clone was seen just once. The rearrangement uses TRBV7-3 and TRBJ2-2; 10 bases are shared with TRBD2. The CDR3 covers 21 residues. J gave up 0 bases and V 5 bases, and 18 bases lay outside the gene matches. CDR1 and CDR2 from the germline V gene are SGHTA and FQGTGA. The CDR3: CASSPLGWTSGSTTNTGELFF. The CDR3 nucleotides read TGTGCCAGCAGCCCCCTGGGGTGGACTAGCGGATCCACGACGAACACCGGGGAGCTGTTTTTT.

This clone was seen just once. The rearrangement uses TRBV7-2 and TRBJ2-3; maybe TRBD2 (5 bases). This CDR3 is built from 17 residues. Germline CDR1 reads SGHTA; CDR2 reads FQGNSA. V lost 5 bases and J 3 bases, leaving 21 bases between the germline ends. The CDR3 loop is CASSTTGLGRGTDTQYF. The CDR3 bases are TGTGCCAGCAGCACCACCGGGCTGGGAAGAGGGACAGATACGCAGTATTTT.

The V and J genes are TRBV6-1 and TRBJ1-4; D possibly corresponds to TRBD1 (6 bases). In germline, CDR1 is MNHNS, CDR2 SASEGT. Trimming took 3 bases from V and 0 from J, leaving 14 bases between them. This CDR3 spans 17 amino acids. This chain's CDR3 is CASSDQGKGATNEKLFF. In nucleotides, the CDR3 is TGTGCCAGCAGTGATCAGGGGAAAGGAGCAACTAATGAAAAACTGTTTTTT.

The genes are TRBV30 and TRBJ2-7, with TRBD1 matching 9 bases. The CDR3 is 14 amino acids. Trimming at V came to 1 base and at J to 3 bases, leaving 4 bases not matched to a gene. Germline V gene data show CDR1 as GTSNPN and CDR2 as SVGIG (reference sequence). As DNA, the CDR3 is TGTGCCTGGAGTGCCTCGACAGGGGGCTACGAGCAGTACTTC. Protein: CAWSASTGGYEQYF.

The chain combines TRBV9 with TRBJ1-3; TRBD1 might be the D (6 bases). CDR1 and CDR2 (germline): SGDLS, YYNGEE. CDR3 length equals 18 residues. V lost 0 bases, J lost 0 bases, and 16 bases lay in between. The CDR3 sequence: CASSVALDSSRSGNTIYF. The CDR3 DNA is TGTGCCAGCAGCGTAGCTTTGGACAGCAGCCGCTCTGGAAACACCATATATTTT.

The chain's CDR3 is CASSLINRAMNTEAFF. DNA of the CDR3: TGCGCCAGCAGCTTAATCAACAGGGCTATGAACACTGAAGCTTTCTTT. The V and J genes are TRBV5-1 and TRBJ1-1, with D maybe TRBD1 (6 bases). The CDR3 sequence is 16 residues long. The V and J ends lost 2 bases and 0 bases respectively, with 14 bases between them. Germline V gene data show CDR1 as SGHRS and CDR2 as YFSETQ.

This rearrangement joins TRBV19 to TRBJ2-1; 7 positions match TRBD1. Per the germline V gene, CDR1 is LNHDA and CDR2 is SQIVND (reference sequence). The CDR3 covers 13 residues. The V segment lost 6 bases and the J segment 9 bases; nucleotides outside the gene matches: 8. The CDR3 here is CASSRGQKFEQFF. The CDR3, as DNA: TGTGCCAGTAGCCGGGGACAGAAGTTTGAGCAGTTCTTC.

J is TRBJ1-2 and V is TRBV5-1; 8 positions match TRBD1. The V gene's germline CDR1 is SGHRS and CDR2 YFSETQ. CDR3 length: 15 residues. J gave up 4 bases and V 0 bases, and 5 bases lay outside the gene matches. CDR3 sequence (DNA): TGCGCCAGCAGCTTGGAAGGACAGGGTGCCTATGGCTACACCTTC. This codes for CASSLEGQGAYGYTF.

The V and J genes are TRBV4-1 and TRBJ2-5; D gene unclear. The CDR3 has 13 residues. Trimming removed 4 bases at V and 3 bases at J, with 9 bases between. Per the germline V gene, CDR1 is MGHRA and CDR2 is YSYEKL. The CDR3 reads CASSRAAKETQYF. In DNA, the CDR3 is TGCGCCAGCAGCCGGGCAGCTAAAGAGACCCAGTACTTC.

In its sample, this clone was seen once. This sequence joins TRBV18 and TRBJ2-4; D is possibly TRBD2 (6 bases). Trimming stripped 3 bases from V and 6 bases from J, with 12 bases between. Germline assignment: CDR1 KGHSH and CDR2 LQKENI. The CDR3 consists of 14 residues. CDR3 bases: TGTGCCAGCTCACCGCCGCAGGGAGGAAACATTCAGTACTTC. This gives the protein CASSPPQGGNIQYF.

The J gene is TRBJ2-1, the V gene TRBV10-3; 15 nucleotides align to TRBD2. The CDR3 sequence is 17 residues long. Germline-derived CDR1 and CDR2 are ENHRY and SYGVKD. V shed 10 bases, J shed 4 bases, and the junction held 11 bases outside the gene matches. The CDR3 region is CATAKGLAGGGYNEQFF. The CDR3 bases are TGTGCCACCGCCAAGGGACTAGCGGGAGGAGGTTACAATGAGCAGTTCTTC.

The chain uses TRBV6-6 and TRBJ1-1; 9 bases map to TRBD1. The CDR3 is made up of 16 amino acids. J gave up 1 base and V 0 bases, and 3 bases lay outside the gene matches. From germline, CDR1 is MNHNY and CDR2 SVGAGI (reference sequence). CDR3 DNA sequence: TGTGCCAGCAGTTACTCACCGGGACAGGGGAACACTGAAGCTTTCTTT. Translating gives CASSYSPGQGNTEAFF.

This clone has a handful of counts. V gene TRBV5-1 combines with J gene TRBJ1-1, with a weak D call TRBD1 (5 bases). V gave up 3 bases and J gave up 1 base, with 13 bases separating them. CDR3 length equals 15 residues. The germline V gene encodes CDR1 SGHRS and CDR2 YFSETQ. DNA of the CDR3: TGCGCCAGCAGCTCAGACAGTTTGGGGAACACTGAAGCTTTCTTT. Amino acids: CASSSDSLGNTEAFF. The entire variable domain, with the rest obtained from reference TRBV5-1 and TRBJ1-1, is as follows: KAGVTQTPRYLIKTRGQQVTLSCSPISGHRSVSWYQQTPGQGLQFLFEYFSETQRNKGNFPGRFSGRQFSNSRSEMNVSTLELGDSALYLCASSSDSLGNTEAFFGQGTRLTVV.